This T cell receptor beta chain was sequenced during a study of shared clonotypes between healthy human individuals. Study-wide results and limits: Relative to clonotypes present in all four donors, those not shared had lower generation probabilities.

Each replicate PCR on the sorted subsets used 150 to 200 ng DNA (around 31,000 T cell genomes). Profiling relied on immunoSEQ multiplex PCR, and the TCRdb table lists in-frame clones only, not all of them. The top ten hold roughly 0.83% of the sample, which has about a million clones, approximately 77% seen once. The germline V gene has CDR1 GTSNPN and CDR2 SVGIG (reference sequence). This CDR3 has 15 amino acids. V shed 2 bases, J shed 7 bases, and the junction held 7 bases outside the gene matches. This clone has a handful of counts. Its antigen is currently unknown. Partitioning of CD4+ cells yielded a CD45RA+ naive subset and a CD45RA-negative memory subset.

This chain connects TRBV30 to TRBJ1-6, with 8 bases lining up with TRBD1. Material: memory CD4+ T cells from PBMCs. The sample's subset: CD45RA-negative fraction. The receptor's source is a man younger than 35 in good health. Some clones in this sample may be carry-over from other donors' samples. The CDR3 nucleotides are TGTGCCTGGAGTTTCCTGGACAGGGAGAATTCACCCCTCCACTTT. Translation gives CAWSFLDRENSPLHF.